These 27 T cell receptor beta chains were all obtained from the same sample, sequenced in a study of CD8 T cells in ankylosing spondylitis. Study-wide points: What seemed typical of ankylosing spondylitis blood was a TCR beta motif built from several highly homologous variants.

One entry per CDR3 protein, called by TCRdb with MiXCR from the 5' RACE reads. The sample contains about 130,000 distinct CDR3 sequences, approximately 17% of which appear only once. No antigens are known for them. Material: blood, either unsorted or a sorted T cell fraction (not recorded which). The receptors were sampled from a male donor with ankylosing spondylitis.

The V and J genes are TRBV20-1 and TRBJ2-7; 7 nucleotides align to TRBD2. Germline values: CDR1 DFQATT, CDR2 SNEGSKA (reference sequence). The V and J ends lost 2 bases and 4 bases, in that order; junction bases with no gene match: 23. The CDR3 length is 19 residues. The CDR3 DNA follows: TGCAGTGCTAGAACCGTTGCGGCGGGGGAATGGGTAAGGCCTTACGAGCAGTACTTC. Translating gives CSARTVAAGEWVRPYEQYF.

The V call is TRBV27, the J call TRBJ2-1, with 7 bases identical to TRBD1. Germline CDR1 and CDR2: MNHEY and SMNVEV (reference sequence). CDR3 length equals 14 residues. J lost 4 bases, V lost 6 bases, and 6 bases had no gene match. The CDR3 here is CASRTGTAYNEQFF. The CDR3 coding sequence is TGTGCCAGCAGGACGGGGACAGCTTACAATGAGCAGTTCTTC.

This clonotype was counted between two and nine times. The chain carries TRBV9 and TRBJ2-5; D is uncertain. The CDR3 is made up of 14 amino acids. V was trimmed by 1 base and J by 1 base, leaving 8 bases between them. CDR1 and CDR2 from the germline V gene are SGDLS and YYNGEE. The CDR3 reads CASSVWETQETQYF. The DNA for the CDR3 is TGTGCCAGCAGCGTATGGGAAACCCAAGAGACCCAGTACTTC.

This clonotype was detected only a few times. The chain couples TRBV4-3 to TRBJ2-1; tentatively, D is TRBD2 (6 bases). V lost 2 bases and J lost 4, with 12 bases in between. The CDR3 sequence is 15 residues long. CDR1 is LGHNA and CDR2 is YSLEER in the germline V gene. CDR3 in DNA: TGCGCCAGCAGCCAAACCGCGGGGAGTTACAATGAGCAGTTCTTC. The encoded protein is CASSQTAGSYNEQFF.

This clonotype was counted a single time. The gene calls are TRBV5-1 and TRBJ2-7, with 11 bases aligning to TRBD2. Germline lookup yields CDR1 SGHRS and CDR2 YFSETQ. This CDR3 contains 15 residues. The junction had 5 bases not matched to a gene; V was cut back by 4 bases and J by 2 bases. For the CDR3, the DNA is TGCGCCAGCAGCCTAGGGACTAGCGGAGCCTACGAGCAGTACTTC. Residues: CASSLGTSGAYEQYF.

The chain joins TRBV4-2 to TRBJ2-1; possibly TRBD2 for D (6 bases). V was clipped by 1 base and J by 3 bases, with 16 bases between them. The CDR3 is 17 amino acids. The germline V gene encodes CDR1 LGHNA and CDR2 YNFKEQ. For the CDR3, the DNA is TGTGCCAGCAGCCAAGGCCACGGGAGTCTCCTCTACAATGAGCAGTTCTTC. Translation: CASSQGHGSLLYNEQFF.

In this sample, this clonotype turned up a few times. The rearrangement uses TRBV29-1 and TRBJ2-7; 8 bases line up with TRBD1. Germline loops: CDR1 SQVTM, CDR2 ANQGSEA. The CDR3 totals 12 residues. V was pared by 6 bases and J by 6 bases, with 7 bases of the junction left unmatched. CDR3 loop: CSVRTGYSEQYF. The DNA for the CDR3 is TGCAGCGTGCGGACAGGGTATTCCGAGCAGTACTTC.

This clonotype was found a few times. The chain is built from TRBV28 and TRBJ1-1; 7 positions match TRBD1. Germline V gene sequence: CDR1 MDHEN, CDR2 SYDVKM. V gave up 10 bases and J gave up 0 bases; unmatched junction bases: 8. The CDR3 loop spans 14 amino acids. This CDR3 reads CANRAGGMNTEAFF. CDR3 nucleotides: TGTGCCAACAGGGCAGGGGGGATGAACACTGAAGCTTTCTTT.

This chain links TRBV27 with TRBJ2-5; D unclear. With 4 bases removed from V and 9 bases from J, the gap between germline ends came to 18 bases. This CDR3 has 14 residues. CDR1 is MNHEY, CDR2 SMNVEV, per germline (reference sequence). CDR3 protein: CASSSRPRGKAQYF. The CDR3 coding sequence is TGTGCCAGCAGTTCCCGGCCCCGAGGAAAGGCCCAGTACTTC.

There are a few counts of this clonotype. The CDR3 sequence: CASGYGRGDSEAFF. DNA for the CDR3: TGTGCCAGCGGATATGGCAGAGGGGACTCTGAAGCTTTCTTT. V and J are TRBV2 and TRBJ1-1, with a possible D match to TRBD1 (5 bases). CDR1 SNHLY and CDR2 FYNNEI come from the germline V gene. V lost 8 bases, J lost 6 bases, and 19 bases lay in between. The CDR3 is made up of 14 amino acids.

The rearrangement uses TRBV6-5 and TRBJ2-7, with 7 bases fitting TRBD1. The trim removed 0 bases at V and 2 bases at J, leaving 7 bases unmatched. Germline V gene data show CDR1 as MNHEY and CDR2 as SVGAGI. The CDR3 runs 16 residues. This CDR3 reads CASSYSTGTATYEQYF. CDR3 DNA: TGTGCCAGCAGTTACTCAACGGGGACAGCTACCTACGAGCAGTACTTC.

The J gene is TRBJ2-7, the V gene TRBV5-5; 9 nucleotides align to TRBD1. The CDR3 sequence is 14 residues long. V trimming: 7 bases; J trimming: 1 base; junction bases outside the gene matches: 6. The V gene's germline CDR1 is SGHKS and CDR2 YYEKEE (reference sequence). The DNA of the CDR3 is TGTGCCAGCGGCTCCGGGACAGGGTCCTACGAGCAGTACTTC. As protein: CASGSGTGSYEQYF.

The CDR3 protein is CASSVPGTGVEQYF. As DNA, the CDR3 is TGTGCCAGCAGTGTTCCCGGGACAGGGGTCGAGCAGTACTTC. V gene TRBV6-1 combines with J gene TRBJ2-7; 10 bases are shared with TRBD1. The V gene's germline CDR1 is MNHNS and CDR2 SASEGT. The CDR3 length is 14 residues. With 4 bases clipped from V and 6 bases from J, the junction kept 6 bases outside the gene matches.

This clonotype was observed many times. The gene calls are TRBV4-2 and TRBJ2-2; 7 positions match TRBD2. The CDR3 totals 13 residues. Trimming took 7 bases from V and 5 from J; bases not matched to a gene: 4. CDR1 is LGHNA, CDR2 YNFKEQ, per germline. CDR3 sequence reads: CASTQGGTGELFF. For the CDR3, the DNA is TGTGCCAGCACCCAGGGAGGGACCGGGGAGCTGTTTTTT.

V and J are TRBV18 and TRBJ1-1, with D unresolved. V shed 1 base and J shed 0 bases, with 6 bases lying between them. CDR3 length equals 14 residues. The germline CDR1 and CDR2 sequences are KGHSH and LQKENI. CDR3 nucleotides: TGTGCCAGCTCACCACGGGAGCTGAACACTGAAGCTTTCTTT. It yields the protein CASSPRELNTEAFF.

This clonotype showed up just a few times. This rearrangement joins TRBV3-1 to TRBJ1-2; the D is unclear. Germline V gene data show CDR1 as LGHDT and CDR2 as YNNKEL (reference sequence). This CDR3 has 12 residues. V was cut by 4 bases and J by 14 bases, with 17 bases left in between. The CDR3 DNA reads TGTGCCAGCAGCCGCCGGGGAACAAAAAGGACCTTC. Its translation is CASSRRGTKRTF.

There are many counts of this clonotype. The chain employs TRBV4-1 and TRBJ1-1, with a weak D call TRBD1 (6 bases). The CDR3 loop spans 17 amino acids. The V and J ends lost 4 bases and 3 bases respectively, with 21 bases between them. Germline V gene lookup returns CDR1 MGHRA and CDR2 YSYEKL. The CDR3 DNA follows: TGCGCCAGCAGCCCCGCCGGGGAGGGGGGTTGGGACACTGAAGCTTTCTTT. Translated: CASSPAGEGGWDTEAFF.

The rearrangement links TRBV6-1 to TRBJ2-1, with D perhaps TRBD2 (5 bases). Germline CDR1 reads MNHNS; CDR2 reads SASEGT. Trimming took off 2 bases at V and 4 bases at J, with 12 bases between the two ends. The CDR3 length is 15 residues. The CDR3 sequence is CASSESWRLYNEQFF. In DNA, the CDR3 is TGTGCCAGCAGTGAATCTTGGAGACTATACAATGAGCAGTTCTTC.

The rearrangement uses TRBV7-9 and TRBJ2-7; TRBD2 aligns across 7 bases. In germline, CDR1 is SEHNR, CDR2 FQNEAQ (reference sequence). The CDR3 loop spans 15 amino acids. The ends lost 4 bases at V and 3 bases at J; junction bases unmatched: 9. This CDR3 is CASSSGLRLNYEQYF. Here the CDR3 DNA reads TGTGCCAGCAGCTCGGGACTACGCTTAAACTACGAGCAGTACTTC.

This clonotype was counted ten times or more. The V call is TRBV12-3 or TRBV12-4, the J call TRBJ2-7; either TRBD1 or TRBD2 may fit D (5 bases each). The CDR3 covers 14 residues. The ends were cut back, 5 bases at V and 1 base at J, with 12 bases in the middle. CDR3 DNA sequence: TGTGCCAGCAGTCCGGGGACGGGTTCCTACGAGCAGTACTTC. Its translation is CASSPGTGSYEQYF.

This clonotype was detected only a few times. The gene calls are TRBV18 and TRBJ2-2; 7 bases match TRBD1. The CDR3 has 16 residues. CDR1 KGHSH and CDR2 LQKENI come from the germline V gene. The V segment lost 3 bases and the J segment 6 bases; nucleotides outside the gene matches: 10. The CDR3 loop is CASSPKEATGSGELFF. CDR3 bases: TGTGCCAGCTCACCGAAAGAAGCGACAGGGTCCGGGGAGCTGTTTTTT.

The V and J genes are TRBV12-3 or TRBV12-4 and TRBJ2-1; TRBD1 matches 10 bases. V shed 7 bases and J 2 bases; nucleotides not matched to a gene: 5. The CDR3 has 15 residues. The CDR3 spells CASTWDRGAYNEQFF. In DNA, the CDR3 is TGTGCCAGCACCTGGGACAGGGGCGCCTACAATGAGCAGTTCTTC.

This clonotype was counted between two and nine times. CDR3 residues: CASEGLAGDGETQYF. CDR3 nucleotide sequence: TGTGCCAGCGAGGGACTAGCGGGAGATGGGGAGACCCAGTACTTC. The chain carries TRBV5-8 and TRBJ2-5; 14 bases are a match to TRBD2. With V trimmed by 7 bases and J by 5 bases, 7 bases remained unmatched. CDR3 length: 15 amino acids. CDR1 and CDR2 (germline): SGHTS, YDEGEE.

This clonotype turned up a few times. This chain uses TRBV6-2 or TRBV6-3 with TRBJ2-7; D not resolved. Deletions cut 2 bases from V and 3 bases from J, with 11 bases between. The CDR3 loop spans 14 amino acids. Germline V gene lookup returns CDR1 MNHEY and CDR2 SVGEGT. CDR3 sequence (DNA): TGTGCCAGCAGTTACCCGGGCCCGCACTACGAGCAGTACTTC. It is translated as CASSYPGPHYEQYF.

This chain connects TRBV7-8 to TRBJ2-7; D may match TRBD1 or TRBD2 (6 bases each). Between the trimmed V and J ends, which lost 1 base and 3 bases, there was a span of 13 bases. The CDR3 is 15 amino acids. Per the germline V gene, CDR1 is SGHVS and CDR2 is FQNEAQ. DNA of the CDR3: TGTGCCAGCAGCTTAGGAAAAGGGGGGATCTACGAGCAGTACTTC. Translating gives CASSLGKGGIYEQYF. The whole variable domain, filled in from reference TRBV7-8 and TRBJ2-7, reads GAGVSQSPRYKVAKRGQDVALRCDPISGHVSLFWYQQALGQGPEFLTYFQNEAQLDKSGLPSDRFFAERPEGSVSTLKIQRTQQEDSAVYLCASSLGKGGIYEQYFGPGTRLTVT.

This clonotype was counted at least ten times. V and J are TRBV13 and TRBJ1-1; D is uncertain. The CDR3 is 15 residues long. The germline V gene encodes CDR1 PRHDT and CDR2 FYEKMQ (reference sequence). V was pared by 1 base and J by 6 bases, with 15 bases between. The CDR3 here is CASSLEGGFPPEAFF. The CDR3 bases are TGTGCCAGCAGCTTAGAAGGAGGGTTCCCGCCTGAAGCTTTCTTT.

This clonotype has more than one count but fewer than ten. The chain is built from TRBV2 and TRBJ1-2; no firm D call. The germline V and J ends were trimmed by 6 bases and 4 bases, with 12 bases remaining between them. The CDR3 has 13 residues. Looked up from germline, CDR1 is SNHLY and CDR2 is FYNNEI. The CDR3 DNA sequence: TGTGCCAGCAGGGGCTCGTTCGTCTATGGCTACACCTTC. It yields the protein CASRGSFVYGYTF. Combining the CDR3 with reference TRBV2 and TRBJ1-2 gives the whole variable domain EPEVTQTPSHQVTQMGQEVILRCVPISNHLYFYWYRQILGQKVEFLVSFYNNEISEKSEIFDDQFSVERPDGSNFTLKIRSTKLEDSAMYFCASRGSFVYGYTFGSGTRLTVV.